This is a list of T cell receptor beta chains from one sample in a study of molecular identifiers for immune sequencing clone quantification. TCRdb passed the PCR reads through MiXCR, listing each CDR3 protein once. The repertoire holds about 510,000 distinct CDR3 sequences, with about 25% as singletons. Sequencing was done on a sample of naive CD8+ T cells from blood, with Jurkat cell RNA spiked in. The source is a human donor in good health. Some libraries in this study had Jurkat cell RNA spiked in. Both conserved end residues are part of each CDR3. The D gene is left open where the match is weak. Size values are once, few and many counts, or a class for expanded clones, and some rows have none.

13	many	TRBV4-3	TRBJ2-4	.	TGCGCCAGCAGCCAAGAGAACGAAAACATTCAGTACTTC	CASSQENENIQYF
17	.	TRBV6-1	TRBJ2-3	TRBD2	TGTGCCAGCAGTGTAAAGAGAGCGGGAGCGTACACAGATACGCAGTATTTT	CASSVKRAGAYTDTQYF
16	once	TRBV12-2	TRBJ2-7	.	TGTGCAAGTCGCCTACCCGGGACAGGGGGCCCCCACGAGCAGTACTTC	CASRLPGTGGPHEQYF
16	few	TRBV12-3/TRBV12-4	TRBJ2-1	TRBD1	TGTGCCAGCATTCCCCTGACAGGGACAACCTACAATGAGCAGTTCTTC	CASIPLTGTTYNEQFF
14	.	TRBV19	TRBJ1-5	.	TGTGCCAGTAGTATTGGGGTTTACAATCAGCCCCAGCATTTT	CASSIGVYNQPQHF
16	.	TRBV6-5	TRBJ2-2	.	TGTGCCAGCAGTTACGGGAACAGATTAAACACCAGGGAGCTGTTTTTT	CASSYGNRLNTRELFF
15	.	TRBV20-1	TRBJ1-2	TRBD1	TGCAGTGCACCCACCCCGGGACAGACTGGCTATGGCTACACCTTC	CSAPTPGQTGYGYTF
13	.	TRBV18	TRBJ2-3	.	TGTGCCAGCTCCCCGGGCCCGGCAGATACGCAGTATTTT	CASSPGPADTQYF
12	many	TRBV13	TRBJ1-1	.	TGTGCCAGCAGCCAAGTAGCTTTTGAAGCTTTCTTT	CASSQVAFEAFF
14	few	TRBV27	TRBJ2-5	TRBD1	TGTGCCAGCAGTTTACTACAGGGGGCGGAGACCCAGTACTTC	CASSLLQGAETQYF
14	many	TRBV6-5	TRBJ2-7	.	TGTGCCAGCAGTTACTTAGGGGCGCCCTACGAGCAGTACTTC	CASSYLGAPYEQYF
15	many	TRBV19	TRBJ2-3	.	TGTGCCAGTAGTTACTGGGAGGATGCAGCAGATACGCAGTATTTT	CASSYWEDAADTQYF
11	many	TRBV29-1	TRBJ2-3	.	TGCAGCGTTCCTTGGGGTAGTTTTGAATATTTT	CSVPWGSFEYF
12	.	TRBV24-1	TRBJ2-1	.	TGTGCCGCCAGTGATTTTGACGGTGAGCAGTTCTTC	CAASDFDGEQFF
18	many	TRBV4-3	TRBJ1-2	.	TGCGCCAGCAGCCAAGCCCATCGGGTGGAGGGTCGGGCCTATGGCTACACCTTC	CASSQAHRVEGRAYGYTF
14	few	TRBV20-1	TRBJ1-6	TRBD1	TGCAGTGCTTCACAGGGGGCGGTTAATTCACCCCTCCACTTT	CSASQGAVNSPLHF
15	.	TRBV20-1	TRBJ2-7	TRBD1	TGCAGTGCCAACTCATGGGGACAGGGCCCCCACGAGCAGTACTTC	CSANSWGQGPHEQYF
13	few	TRBV28	TRBJ1-3	.	TGTGCCAGCAGCCCCCGAATTGAAAACACCATATATTTT	CASSPRIENTIYF
15	few	TRBV9	TRBJ2-3	.	TGTGCCAGCAGCGTATCCGGGGTGAGCACAGATACGCAGTATTTT	CASSVSGVSTDTQYF
11	few	TRBV10-2	TRBJ1-2	TRBD1	TGCGCCAGCAGTGAGGGGACAGGGCAACACTTC	CASSEGTGQHF
16	.	TRBV27	TRBJ2-2	TRBD2	TGTGCCAGCAGTCGGCTAAGCGGGAGTATAGCCGGGGAGCTGTTTTTT	CASSRLSGSIAGELFF
14	many	TRBV7-6	TRBJ2-7	TRBD1	TGTGCCAGCAGCCCACGGACAGGGGACCGGGAGCAGTACTTC	CASSPRTGDREQYF
15	few	TRBV4-1	TRBJ2-7	.	TGCGCCAGCAGCCAAGTTTTAGCGACCTCCTACGAGCAGTACTTC	CASSQVLATSYEQYF
17	few	TRBV7-9	TRBJ2-5	.	TGTGCCAGCAGCTTTAGTGGGCAGGGGTCGCTAAAAGAGACCCAGTACTTC	CASSFSGQGSLKETQYF
14	.	TRBV28	TRBJ1-5	TRBD1	TGTGCCAGCAGTGGGGGGACAGGGCATCAGCCCCAGCATTTT	CASSGGTGHQPQHF
15	few	TRBV4-3	TRBJ1-6	.	TGCGCCAGCAGCCAAGCGTCGACAGGCAATTCACCCCTCCACTTT	CASSQASTGNSPLHF
15	.	TRBV12-3/TRBV12-4	TRBJ1-4	.	TGTGCCAGCAGCCTAGACTGCCAAAGGAGTGAAAAACTGTTTTTT	CASSLDCQRSEKLFF
17	.	TRBV2	TRBJ2-2	.	TGTGCCAGCAGTGAAGCGCGTAGACAGCCGTCCACCGGGGAGCTGTTTTTT	CASSEARRQPSTGELFF
15	few	TRBV6-5	TRBJ2-3	.	TGTGCCAGCAGGTCTATGGGGCTAAGCACAGATACGCAGTATTTT	CASRSMGLSTDTQYF
14	many	TRBV4-1	TRBJ2-7	.	TGCGCCAGCAGCCCGCCCCGGGGCCCTCGGGAGCAGTACTTC	CASSPPRGPREQYF
15	few	TRBV7-6	TRBJ2-7	TRBD2	TGTGCCAGCAGCCAGAGACTAGCGGGAAGCTACGAGCAGTACTTC	CASSQRLAGSYEQYF
15	many	TRBV6-5	TRBJ2-7	TRBD1	TGTGCCAGCAGTTACTCTGGGACAGGGCAGTCCGAGCAGTACTTC	CASSYSGTGQSEQYF
17	many	TRBV28	TRBJ2-6	.	TGTGCCAGCAGTTTTAGGGCTAGTTACTCTGGGGCCAACGTCCTGACTTTC	CASSFRASYSGANVLTF
13	many	TRBV29-1	TRBJ2-7	TRBD1	TGCAGCGTGCAGGGGGGGACAGGGGCCGAGCAGTACTTC	CSVQGGTGAEQYF
14	few	TRBV11-2	TRBJ2-5	.	TGTGCCAGCAGCTTGGGGGCGTACCAAGAGACCCAGTACTTC	CASSLGAYQETQYF
12	many	TRBV27	TRBJ2-4	.	TGTGCCAGCTCAGGCCCTACAACTAGGGAGTACTTC	CASSGPTTREYF
14	many	TRBV7-2	TRBJ1-1	TRBD1	TGTGCCAGCAGCAGGACAGGTGGACACACTGAAGCTTTCTTT	CASSRTGGHTEAFF
14	.	TRBV6-2/TRBV6-3	TRBJ1-1	.	TGTGCCAGCAGTTACTTTCAAATCGGCACTGAAGCTTTCTTT	CASSYFQIGTEAFF